This is a list of T cell receptor beta chains from one sample in a study of T-cell memory formation after mild COVID-19. TCRdb itself ran the 5' RACE reads through MiXCR, one entry per CDR3 protein. The sample shows about 110,000 distinct CDR3 sequences, 15% to 20% of them seen only once. Sequenced sample: PBMCs or a T cell subset sorted from them (not recorded which). The receptor set was obtained from a man in his late teens or twenties who had mild COVID-19 (a few samples of this study predate the infection). Cell type and time point are not known. Both conserved end residues are part of each CDR3. The order of the fields is V gene, CDR3 protein.

v_call: TRBV27
cdr3_aa: CASRTTRQGLRGTEAFF

v_call: TRBV6-6
cdr3_aa: CASSRQPDTQYF

v_call: TRBV6-5
cdr3_aa: CALPPPGTEHSNQPQHF

v_call: TRBV5-1
cdr3_aa: CASRKGLQETQYF

v_call: TRBV20-1
cdr3_aa: CSARQGGPGNTIYF

v_call: TRBV4-3
cdr3_aa: CASSLGTGETDTQYF

v_call: TRBV2
cdr3_aa: CASSSGSGQPQHF

v_call: TRBV6-5
cdr3_aa: CASKLAGDYNEQFF

v_call: TRBV5-6
cdr3_aa: CASRGRRGAETQYF

v_call: TRBV12-3/TRBV12-4
cdr3_aa: CASSTTTDYTDTQYF

v_call: TRBV12-5
cdr3_aa: CASGFGYNEQFF

v_call: TRBV7-2
cdr3_aa: CASSSQANLYGYTF

v_call: TRBV6-6
cdr3_aa: CASRSQETQYF

v_call: TRBV6-6
cdr3_aa: CASSLPKGDGNQPQHF

v_call: TRBV5-1
cdr3_aa: CASSLWSHGETQYF

v_call: TRBV5-1
cdr3_aa: CASSLEGPLLEAFF

v_call: TRBV18
cdr3_aa: CASSPQTGGAYDTEAFF

v_call: TRBV13
cdr3_aa: CASSLYDRADTEAFF

v_call: TRBV20-1
cdr3_aa: CSGRDRGQSGELFF

v_call: TRBV20-1
cdr3_aa: CSARGTSGGITDAYEQYF

v_call: TRBV20-1
cdr3_aa: CSARAPGTSLYEQFF

v_call: TRBV16
cdr3_aa: CASSQLNYGYTF

v_call: TRBV7-3
cdr3_aa: CASSLDRGTGELFF

v_call: TRBV5-1
cdr3_aa: CASFLRSDEQFF

v_call: TRBV4-3
cdr3_aa: CASSQELGIQRGMGTDTQYF

v_call: TRBV5-1
cdr3_aa: CASSFVVVGSYEQYF

v_call: TRBV5-1
cdr3_aa: CASSLTGDRATEPQHF

v_call: TRBV7-2
cdr3_aa: CASSLEKARETQYF

v_call: TRBV12-3/TRBV12-4
cdr3_aa: CASSFSRAGGYTF

v_call: TRBV29-1
cdr3_aa: CSVELPTAPYEQYF

v_call: TRBV9
cdr3_aa: CASSVGIAGGTSNEQFF

v_call: TRBV7-2
cdr3_aa: CASSPLAQFGTDTQYF

v_call: TRBV12-5
cdr3_aa: CASGLVVSTSTDTQYF

v_call: TRBV5-1
cdr3_aa: CASSLAGGQDTQYF

v_call: TRBV4-1
cdr3_aa: CASSQGLTTGREAFF

v_call: TRBV6-6
cdr3_aa: CASSFGVGNEKLFF

v_call: TRBV9
cdr3_aa: CASSVDGRDNQPQHF

v_call: TRBV5-1
cdr3_aa: CASSAGRTSGANVLTF

v_call: TRBV20-1
cdr3_aa: CSARPGGSWTETQYF

v_call: TRBV7-2
cdr3_aa: CASSSTGNEQYF

v_call: TRBV6-5
cdr3_aa: CASSSGQGGQPQHF

v_call: TRBV7-2
cdr3_aa: CASSDSNQPQHF

v_call: TRBV7-2
cdr3_aa: CASSLRDDIWSYNEQFF

v_call: TRBV20-1
cdr3_aa: CSALDNYSYEQYF

v_call: TRBV27
cdr3_aa: CASSLRMGEETQYF

v_call: TRBV7-9
cdr3_aa: CASSFVSGTPLWYEQYF

v_call: TRBV5-6
cdr3_aa: CASSLGDGETQYF

v_call: TRBV7-2
cdr3_aa: CASSLAQGTDTQYF

v_call: TRBV5-1
cdr3_aa: CASSPGTSGFGELFF

v_call: TRBV15
cdr3_aa: CATSGQGHGKNIQYF

v_call: TRBV7-9
cdr3_aa: CASSSYTEQYF

v_call: TRBV2
cdr3_aa: CASTPDRAAYEQYF

v_call: TRBV5-1
cdr3_aa: CASSPGSEQYF

v_call: TRBV18
cdr3_aa: CASTLAGEFNEQFF

v_call: TRBV20-1
cdr3_aa: CSAGRMGDLAKNIQYF